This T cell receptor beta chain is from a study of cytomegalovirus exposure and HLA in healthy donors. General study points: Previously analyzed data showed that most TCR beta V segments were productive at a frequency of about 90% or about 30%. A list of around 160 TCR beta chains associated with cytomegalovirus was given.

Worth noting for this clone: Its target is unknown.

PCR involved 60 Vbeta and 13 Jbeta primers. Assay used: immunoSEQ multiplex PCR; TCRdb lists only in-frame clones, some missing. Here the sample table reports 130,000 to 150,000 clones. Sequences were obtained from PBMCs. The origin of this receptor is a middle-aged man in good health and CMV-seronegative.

The chain's CDR3 is CASSYGTGELRELFF. CDR3 DNA: TGCGCCAGCAGCTACGGGACAGGGGAGCTCAGGGAGCTGTTTTTT. The chain has TRBV5-1 and TRBJ2-2, with 10 positions matching TRBD1. The CDR3 consists of 15 residues. V trimming: 3 bases; J trimming: 9 bases; junction bases outside the gene matches: 8. Germline V gene data show CDR1 as SGHRS and CDR2 as YFSETQ.